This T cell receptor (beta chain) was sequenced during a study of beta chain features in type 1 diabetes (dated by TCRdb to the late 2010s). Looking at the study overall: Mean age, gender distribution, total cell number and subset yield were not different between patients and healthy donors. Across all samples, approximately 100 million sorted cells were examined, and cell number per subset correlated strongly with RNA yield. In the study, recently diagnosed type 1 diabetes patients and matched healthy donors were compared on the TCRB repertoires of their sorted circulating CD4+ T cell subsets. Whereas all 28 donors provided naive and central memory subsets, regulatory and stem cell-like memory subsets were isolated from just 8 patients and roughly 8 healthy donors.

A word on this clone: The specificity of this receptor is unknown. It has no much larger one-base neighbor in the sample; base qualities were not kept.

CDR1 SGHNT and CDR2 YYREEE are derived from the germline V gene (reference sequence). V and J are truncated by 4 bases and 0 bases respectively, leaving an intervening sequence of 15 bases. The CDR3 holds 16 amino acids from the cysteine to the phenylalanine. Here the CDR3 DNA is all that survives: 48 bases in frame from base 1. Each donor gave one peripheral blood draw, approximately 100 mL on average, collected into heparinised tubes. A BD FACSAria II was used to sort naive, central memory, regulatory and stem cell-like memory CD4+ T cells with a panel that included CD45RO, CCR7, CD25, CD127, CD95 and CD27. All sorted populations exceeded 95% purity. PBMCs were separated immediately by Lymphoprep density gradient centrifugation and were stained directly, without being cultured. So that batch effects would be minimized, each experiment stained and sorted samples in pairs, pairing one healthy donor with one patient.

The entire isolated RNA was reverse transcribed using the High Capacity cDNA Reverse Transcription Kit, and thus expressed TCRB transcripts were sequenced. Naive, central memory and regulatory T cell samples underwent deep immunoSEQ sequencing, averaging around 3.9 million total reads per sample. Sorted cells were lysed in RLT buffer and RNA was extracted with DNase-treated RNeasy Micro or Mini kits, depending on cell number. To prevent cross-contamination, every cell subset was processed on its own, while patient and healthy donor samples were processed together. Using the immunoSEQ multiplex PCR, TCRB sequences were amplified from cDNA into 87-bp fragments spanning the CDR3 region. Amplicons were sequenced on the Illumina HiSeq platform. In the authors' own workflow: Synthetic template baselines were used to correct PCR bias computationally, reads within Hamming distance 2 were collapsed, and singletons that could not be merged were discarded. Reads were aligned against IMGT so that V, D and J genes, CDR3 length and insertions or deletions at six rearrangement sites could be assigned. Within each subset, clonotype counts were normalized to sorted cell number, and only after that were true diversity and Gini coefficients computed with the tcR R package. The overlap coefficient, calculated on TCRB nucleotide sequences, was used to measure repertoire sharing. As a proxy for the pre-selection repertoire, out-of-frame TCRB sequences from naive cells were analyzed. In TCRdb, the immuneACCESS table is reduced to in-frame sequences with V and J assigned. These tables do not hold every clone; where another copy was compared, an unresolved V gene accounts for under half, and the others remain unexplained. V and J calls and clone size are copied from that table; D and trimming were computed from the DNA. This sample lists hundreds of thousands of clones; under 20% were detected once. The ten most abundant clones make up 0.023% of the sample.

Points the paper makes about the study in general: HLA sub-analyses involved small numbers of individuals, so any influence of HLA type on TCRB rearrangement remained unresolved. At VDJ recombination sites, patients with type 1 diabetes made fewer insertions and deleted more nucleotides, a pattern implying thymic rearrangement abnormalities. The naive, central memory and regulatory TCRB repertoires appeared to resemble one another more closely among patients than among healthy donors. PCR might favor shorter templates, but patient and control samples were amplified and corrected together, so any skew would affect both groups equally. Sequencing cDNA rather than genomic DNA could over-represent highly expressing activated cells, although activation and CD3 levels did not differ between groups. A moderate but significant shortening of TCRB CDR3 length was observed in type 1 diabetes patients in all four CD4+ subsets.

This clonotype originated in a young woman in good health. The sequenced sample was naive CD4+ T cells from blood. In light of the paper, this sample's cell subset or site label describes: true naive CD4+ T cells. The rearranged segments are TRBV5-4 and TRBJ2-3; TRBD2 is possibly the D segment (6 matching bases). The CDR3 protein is CASSGRSGVSTDTQYF. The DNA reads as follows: TGTGCCAGCAGCGGACGTAGCGGAGTTAGCACAGATACGCAGTATTTT. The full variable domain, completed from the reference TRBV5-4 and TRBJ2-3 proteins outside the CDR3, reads ETGVTQSPTHLIKTRGQQVTLRCSSQSGHNTVSWYQQALGQGPQFIFQYYREEENGRGNFPPRFSGLQFPNYSSELNVNALELDDSALYLCASSGRSGVSTDTQYFGPGTRLTVL.